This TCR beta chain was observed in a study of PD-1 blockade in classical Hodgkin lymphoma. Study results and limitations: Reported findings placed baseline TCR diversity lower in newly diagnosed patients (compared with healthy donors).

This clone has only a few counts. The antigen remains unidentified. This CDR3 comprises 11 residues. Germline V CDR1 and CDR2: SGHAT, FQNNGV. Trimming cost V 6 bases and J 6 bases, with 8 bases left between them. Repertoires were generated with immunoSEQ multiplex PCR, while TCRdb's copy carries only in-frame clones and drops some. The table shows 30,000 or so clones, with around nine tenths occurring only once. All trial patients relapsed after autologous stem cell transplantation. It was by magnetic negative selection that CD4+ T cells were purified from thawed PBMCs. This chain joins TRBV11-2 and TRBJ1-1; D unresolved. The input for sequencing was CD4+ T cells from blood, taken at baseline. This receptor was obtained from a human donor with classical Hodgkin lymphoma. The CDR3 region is CASSPIAEAFF. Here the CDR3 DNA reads TGTGCCAGCAGTCCAATAGCTGAAGCTTTCTTT.